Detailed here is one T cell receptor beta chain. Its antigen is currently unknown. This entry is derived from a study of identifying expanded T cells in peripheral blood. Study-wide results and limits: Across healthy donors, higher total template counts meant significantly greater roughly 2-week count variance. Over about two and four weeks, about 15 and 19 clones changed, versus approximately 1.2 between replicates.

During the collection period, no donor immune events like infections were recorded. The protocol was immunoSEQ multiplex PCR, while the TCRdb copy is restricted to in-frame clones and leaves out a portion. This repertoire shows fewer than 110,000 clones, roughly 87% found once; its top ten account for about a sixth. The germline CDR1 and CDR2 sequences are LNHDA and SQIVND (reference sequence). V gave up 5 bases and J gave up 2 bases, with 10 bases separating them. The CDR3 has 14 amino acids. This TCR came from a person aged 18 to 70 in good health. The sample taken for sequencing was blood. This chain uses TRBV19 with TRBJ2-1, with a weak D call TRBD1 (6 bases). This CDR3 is CASSPDRTYNEQFF. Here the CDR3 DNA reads TGTGCCAGTAGTCCGGACAGAACCTACAATGAGCAGTTCTTC.